A single sample is the source of the 27 T cell receptor beta chains below, sequenced in a study of CD8 T cells in ankylosing spondylitis. From the 5' RACE reads, TCRdb called clonotypes with MiXCR, one entry per CDR3 protein. The sample gives 350,000 to 400,000 distinct CDR3 sequences, 20% to 25% of which show up once; around 13% is in the top ten. Material: blood, either unsorted or a sorted T cell fraction (not recorded which). The receptors derive from a male donor with ankylosing spondylitis or in good health (not recorded which).

Points on this clonotype: One end of the junction fails to match germline, which may point to a read error. This chain joins TRBV11-2 and TRBJ2-7; D not certain. The CDR3 loop spans 12 amino acids. The V gene's germline CDR1 is SGHAT and CDR2 FQNNGV. DNA for the CDR3: TGTGCCAGCAGCTCGAGCTCCTACAAGCAGTACTTC. Its protein is CASSSSSYKQYF.

The rearrangement joins TRBV5-4 to TRBJ2-1, with D possibly TRBD1 on 6 matching bases. Germline lookup yields CDR1 SGHNT and CDR2 YYREEE (reference sequence). The length of the CDR3 is 15 residues. V dropped 4 bases and J dropped 2 bases, with 13 bases sitting between them. The CDR3 DNA is TGTGCCAGCAGCGGCCGGGACAAGGCCTACAATGAGCAGTTCTTC. It translates to CASSGRDKAYNEQFF.

The CDR3, as DNA: TGTGCCAGCAGCGAGTCCGGGACAGGGGGGCCCGGGGAAAAACTGTTTTTT. Encoded protein: CASSESGTGGPGEKLFF. The gene calls are TRBV7-8 and TRBJ1-4; 11 nucleotides agree with TRBD1. CDR1 is SGHVS, CDR2 FQNEAQ, per germline. This CDR3 region has 17 residues. With V trimmed by 5 bases and J by 8 bases, 13 bases remained unmatched.

This clonotype has a handful of counts. This sequence joins TRBV10-3 and TRBJ1-2; 8 bases are shared with TRBD1. The CDR3 has 14 residues. Per germline, CDR1 ENHRY and CDR2 SYGVKD. V shed 6 bases, J shed 8 bases, and the junction held 11 bases outside the gene matches. CDR3 loop: CAIRAGTGPRGYTF. The CDR3 region has the DNA TGTGCCATCAGAGCCGGGACAGGCCCAAGGGGCTACACCTTC.

The chain recombines TRBV29-1 with TRBJ2-3, with D perhaps TRBD1 (5 bases). Trimming shortened V by 5 bases and J by 3 bases, and 18 bases separated the two germline ends. Germline CDR1 reads SQVTM; CDR2 reads ANQGSEA. The CDR3 consists of 15 residues. DNA of the CDR3: TGCAGCGTTTCCCCCATAGTCAGGGTAACAGATACGCAGTATTTT. This sequence encodes CSVSPIVRVTDTQYF.

There are a few counts of this clonotype. The chain has TRBV20-1 and TRBJ1-1; D gene ambiguous. V was trimmed by 0 bases and J by 8 bases, leaving 10 bases between them. CDR1 is DFQATT, CDR2 SNEGSKA, per germline (reference sequence). The CDR3 loop spans 12 amino acids. The CDR3 DNA reads TGCAGTGCTAGAGAGTTAGACATGGAAGCTTTCTTT. This gives the protein CSARELDMEAFF.

This clonotype was counted only a few times. V and J are TRBV6-1 and TRBJ1-6; D unclear. The CDR3 contains 12 residues. The germline V and J ends were trimmed by 0 bases and 10 bases, with 4 bases remaining between them. Per the germline V gene, CDR1 is MNHNS and CDR2 is SASEGT. CDR3 in DNA: TGTGCCAGCAGTGAAGCAGGCTCACCCCTCCACTTT. It translates to CASSEAGSPLHF.

The chain joins TRBV12-3 or TRBV12-4 to TRBJ1-1; D not certain. Trimming shortened V by 6 bases and J by 6 bases, and 5 bases separated the two germline ends. The CDR3 is 10 amino acids. For the CDR3, the DNA is TGTGCCAGCAGCGGGTCTGAAGCTTTCTTT. Translated: CASSGSEAFF.

This chain uses TRBV12-3 or TRBV12-4 with TRBJ1-1, with D uncertain. The CDR3 has 13 amino acids. V gave up 3 bases and J gave up 1 base, with 6 bases separating them. The DNA for the CDR3 is TGTGCCAGCAGTTTCACCCGGAACACTGAAGCTTTCTTT. The encoded protein is CASSFTRNTEAFF.

The chain combines TRBV29-1 with TRBJ2-2; 8 nucleotides line up with TRBD2. Germline CDR1 reads SQVTM; CDR2 reads ANQGSEA. V trimming: 4 bases; J trimming: 3 bases; junction bases outside the gene matches: 4. This CDR3 has 14 amino acids. The CDR3 DNA follows: TGCAGCGTTGTCCCCGGGGGGGACACCGGGGAGCTGTTTTTT. The encoded protein is CSVVPGGDTGELFF.

This clonotype was observed a handful of times. The chain is built from TRBV2 and TRBJ2-7; D is perhaps TRBD1 (5 bases). Between the trimmed V and J ends, which lost 7 bases and 1 base, there was a span of 8 bases. The CDR3 has 12 residues. Germline V gene sequence: CDR1 SNHLY, CDR2 FYNNEI. The CDR3 sequence is CASTGKSYEQYF. CDR3 DNA: TGTGCCAGCACAGGGAAATCCTACGAGCAGTACTTC.

The table lists this clonotype with a few counts. The chain links TRBV15 to TRBJ2-2; D gene unclear. The ends were cut back, 2 bases at V and 10 bases at J, with 11 bases in the middle. Germline CDR1 LNHNV, CDR2 YYDKDF (reference sequence). The CDR3 covers 13 residues. The CDR3 region has the DNA TGTGCCACCAGCAGAATCCCCCTCGAGGAGCTGTTTTTT. It translates to CATSRIPLEELFF. Full variable domain (rest looked up from reference TRBV15 and TRBJ2-2): DAMVIQNPRYQVTQFGKPVTLSCSQTLNHNVMYWYQQKSSQAPKLLFHYYDKDFNNEADTPDNFQSRRPNTSFCFLDIRSPGLGDTAMYLCATSRIPLEELFFGEGSRLTVL.

V is TRBV19 and J is TRBJ2-3; D might be TRBD1 (6 bases). The CDR3 is 15 amino acids. Germline V gene sequence: CDR1 LNHDA, CDR2 SQIVND (reference sequence). V lost 3 bases and J 3 bases, leaving 13 bases between the germline ends. The CDR3 nucleotides are TGTGCCAGTAGTATGGAAGGGGGTCTTACAGATACGCAGTATTTT. It encodes CASSMEGGLTDTQYF.

The gene calls are TRBV6-1 and TRBJ1-1; D is uncertain. V lost 6 bases and J 1 base, leaving 12 bases between the germline ends. Germline loops: CDR1 MNHNS, CDR2 SASEGT. The CDR3 covers 14 residues. The CDR3 here is CASRTWAGNTEAFF. The CDR3 bases are TGTGCCAGCAGGACCTGGGCGGGGAACACTGAAGCTTTCTTT.

The rearrangement uses TRBV7-8 and TRBJ2-7; 7 positions agree with TRBD1. Germline V gives CDR1 SGHVS, CDR2 FQNEAQ. This CDR3 contains 15 residues. J gave up 2 bases and V 5 bases, and 9 bases lay outside the gene matches. The CDR3 spells CASSSDRAFPYEQYF. DNA of the CDR3: TGTGCCAGCAGCAGCGACAGGGCATTCCCCTACGAGCAGTACTTC.

V usage is TRBV29-1 and J usage is TRBJ1-4; 7 bases are a match to TRBD1. The CDR3 extends over 13 amino acids. The ends lost 6 bases at V and 3 bases at J; junction bases unmatched: 4. Germline V gene data show CDR1 as SQVTM and CDR2 as ANQGSEA. In nucleotides, the CDR3 is TGCAGCGTGGAGGGGGCGGCTAATGAAAAACTGTTTTTT. Amino acids: CSVEGAANEKLFF.

J is TRBJ2-2 and V is TRBV6-1; D unclear. V lost 6 bases to trimming and J lost 8 bases, with 25 bases between them. The CDR3 is 17 amino acids. Germline V CDR1 and CDR2: MNHNS, SASEGT. CDR3 residues: CASSPPGKPGVTGELFF. The CDR3 DNA follows: TGTGCCAGCAGCCCCCCAGGAAAGCCTGGGGTGACAGGGGAGCTGTTTTTT.

In its sample, this clonotype was seen a few times. The chain is built from TRBV27 and TRBJ2-1; 9 bases agree with TRBD1. The germline V gene has CDR1 MNHEY and CDR2 SMNVEV (reference sequence). The J segment lost 2 bases and the V segment lost 8 bases, leaving 1 base of the junction unmatched. The CDR3 is made up of 13 amino acids. In DNA form, the CDR3 reads TGTGCCAGCCGGGACAGGGCCTACAATGAGCAGTTCTTC. This translates into CASRDRAYNEQFF.

In its sample, this clonotype was seen a few times. The DNA is omitted, as the CDR3 cannot be located on it reliably, and the CDR3 follows TCRdb's listing. The chain recombines TRBV28 with TRBJ1-4; the table's D call, TRBD1, was not checked against the DNA. The germline V gene encodes CDR1 MDHEN and CDR2 SYDVKM. The CDR3 spans 14 amino acids, including both terminal residues. The CDR3 is CASSSSTGGGKLFF.

This clonotype was detected only a few times. The chain carries TRBV7-8 and TRBJ2-7; possible D gene TRBD2, 5 bases. Trimming removed 2 bases from V and 3 bases from J, with 14 bases in between. There are 15 residues in the CDR3. Germline V gene lookup returns CDR1 SGHVS and CDR2 FQNEAQ. This CDR3 is CASSLLAGLGYEQYF. The CDR3 coding sequence is TGTGCCAGCAGCTTATTGGCGGGTTTGGGCTACGAGCAGTACTTC.

The chain recombines TRBV9 with TRBJ1-2; unclear D gene. This CDR3 spans 15 amino acids. CDR1 and CDR2 from the germline V gene are SGDLS and YYNGEE. V lost 0 bases to trimming and J lost 6 bases, with 15 bases between them. CDR3 protein: CASSVGLGIGNGYTF. The DNA of the CDR3 is TGTGCCAGCAGCGTAGGTCTGGGGATTGGGAATGGCTACACCTTC.

The J gene is TRBJ1-3, the V gene TRBV7-2; no definite D call. V gave up 0 bases and J gave up 3 bases, with 9 bases separating them. In germline, CDR1 is SGHTA, CDR2 FQGNSA. This CDR3 contains 15 residues. The CDR3 here is CASSLAYQYGNTIYF. The CDR3 nucleotides read TGTGCCAGCAGCTTAGCTTACCAATATGGAAACACCATATATTTT.

The genes are TRBV7-9 and TRBJ2-1; D call uncertain. Germline CDR1 and CDR2: SEHNR and FQNEAQ (reference sequence). With 5 bases removed from V and 4 bases from J, the gap between germline ends came to 12 bases. The CDR3 contains 14 residues. The CDR3, as DNA: TGTGCCAGCAGCACAACCGGCCAATACAATGAGCAGTTCTTC. It encodes CASSTTGQYNEQFF.

The table lists this clonotype with a few counts. This sequence joins TRBV2 and TRBJ2-1; 11 bases agree with TRBD2. J lost 5 bases, V lost 1 base, and 7 bases had no gene match. Germline-derived CDR1 and CDR2 are SNHLY and FYNNEI. CDR3 length: 17 residues. The CDR3 DNA follows: TGTGCCAGCAGTGAAGTGTCTAGCGGGGGGTCGGACAATGAGCAGTTCTTC. The encoded protein is CASSEVSSGGSDNEQFF.

V usage is TRBV18 and J usage is TRBJ2-7, with 8 positions matching TRBD1. CDR3 length: 16 residues. Looked up from germline, CDR1 is KGHSH and CDR2 is LQKENI. V lost 4 bases and J lost 2; bases outside the gene matches: 10. The CDR3: CASSLFGRGQAYEQYF. CDR3 sequence (DNA): TGTGCCAGCTCACTGTTCGGGCGGGGACAGGCCTACGAGCAGTACTTC.

This clonotype was counted between two and nine times. The rearrangement joins TRBV11-2 to TRBJ2-7, with D perhaps TRBD1 (5 bases). Germline V gene data show CDR1 as SGHAT and CDR2 as FQNNGV. The CDR3 has 15 residues. Trimming took off 5 bases at V and 2 bases at J, with 16 bases between the two ends. CDR3 in amino acids: CASSHFVGPTYEQYF. DNA for the CDR3: TGTGCCAGCAGCCACTTTGTGGGGCCAACCTACGAGCAGTACTTC.

This clonotype was observed a handful of times. In DNA form, the CDR3 reads TGCAGTGCAGGCTGGGACCTGAGCTCCTACGAGCAGTACTTC. This gives the protein CSAGWDLSSYEQYF. The V and J genes are TRBV20-1 and TRBJ2-7; D may be TRBD1 or TRBD2 (5 bases each). V was cut by 6 bases and J by 0 bases, with 15 bases left in between. Germline V lookup: CDR1 DFQATT, CDR2 SNEGSKA (reference sequence). This CDR3 has 14 amino acids.